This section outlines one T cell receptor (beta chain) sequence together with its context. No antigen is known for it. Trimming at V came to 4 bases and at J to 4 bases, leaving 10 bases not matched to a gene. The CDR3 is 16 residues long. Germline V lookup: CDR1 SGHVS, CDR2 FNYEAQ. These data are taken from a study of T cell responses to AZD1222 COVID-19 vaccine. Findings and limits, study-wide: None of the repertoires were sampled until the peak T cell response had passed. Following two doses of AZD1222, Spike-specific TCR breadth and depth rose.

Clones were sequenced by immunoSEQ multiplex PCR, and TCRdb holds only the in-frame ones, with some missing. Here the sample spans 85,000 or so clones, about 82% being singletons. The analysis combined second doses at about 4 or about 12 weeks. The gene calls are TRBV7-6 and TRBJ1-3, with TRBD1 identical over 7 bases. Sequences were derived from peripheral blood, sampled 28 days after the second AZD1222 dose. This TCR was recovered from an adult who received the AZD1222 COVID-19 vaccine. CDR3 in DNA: TGTGCCAGCAGCTCCGGTCTGACAGGGTACGGAAACACCATATATTTT. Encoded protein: CASSSGLTGYGNTIYF.